This T cell receptor beta chain comes out of a study of T-cell memory formation after mild COVID-19. Study details: The study found TCR clusters largely donor specific.

Sample barcodes and UMIs were carried by the TCR alpha and TCR beta cDNA libraries that 5'RACE generated with constant-segment primers. MiXCR, applied by TCRdb to the 5' RACE reads, yields one record per CDR3 protein. The table has 120,000 to 150,000 distinct CDR3 sequences, 6% to 7% seen once; the top ten hold more than 2%. Points on this clonotype: Its specificity is not known.

Findings and caveats of the study: Pre-infection memory carried some responding clones, suggesting that cross-reactive memory joined.

This CDR3 is built from 13 residues. The V end was cut by 6 bases, the J end by 4 bases, with 10 bases between. CDR1 and CDR2 (germline): MNHEY, SVGAGI. The sample taken for sequencing was PBMCs or a T cell subset sorted from them (not recorded which). The chain has TRBV6-5 and TRBJ1-5; D call uncertain. This clonotype was sampled from an adult woman who had mild COVID-19 (a few samples of this study predate the infection). Cell type and time point are not known. In DNA form, the CDR3 reads TGTGCCAGCAGGCGGGCCCATAATCAGCCCCAGCATTTT. Protein product: CASRRAHNQPQHF.